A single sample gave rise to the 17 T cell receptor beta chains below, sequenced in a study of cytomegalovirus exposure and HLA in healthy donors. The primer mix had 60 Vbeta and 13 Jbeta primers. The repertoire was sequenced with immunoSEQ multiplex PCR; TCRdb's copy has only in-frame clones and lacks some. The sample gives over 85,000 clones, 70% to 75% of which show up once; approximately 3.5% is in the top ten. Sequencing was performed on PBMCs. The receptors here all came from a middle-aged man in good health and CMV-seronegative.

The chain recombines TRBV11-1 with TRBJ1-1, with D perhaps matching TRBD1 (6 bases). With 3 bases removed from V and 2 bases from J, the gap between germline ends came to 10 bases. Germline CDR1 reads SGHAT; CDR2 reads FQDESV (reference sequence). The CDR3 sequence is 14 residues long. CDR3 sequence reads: CASSFSQGNTEAFF. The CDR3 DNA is TGTGCCAGCAGCTTTTCACAGGGTAACACTGAAGCTTTCTTT.

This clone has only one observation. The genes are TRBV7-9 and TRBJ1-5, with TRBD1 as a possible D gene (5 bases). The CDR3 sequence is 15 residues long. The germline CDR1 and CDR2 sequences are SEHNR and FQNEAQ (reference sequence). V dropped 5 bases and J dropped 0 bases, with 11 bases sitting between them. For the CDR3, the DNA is TGTGCCAGCAGCGCCCTCGGGGGTAGCAATCAGCCCCAGCATTTT. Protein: CASSALGGSNQPQHF. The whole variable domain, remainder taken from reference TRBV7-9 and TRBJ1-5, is DTGVSQNPRHKITKRGQNVTFRCDPISEHNRLYWYRQTLGQGPEFLTYFQNEAQLEKSRLLSDRFSAERPKGSFSTLEIQRTEQGDSAMYLCASSALGGSNQPQHFGDGTRLSIL.

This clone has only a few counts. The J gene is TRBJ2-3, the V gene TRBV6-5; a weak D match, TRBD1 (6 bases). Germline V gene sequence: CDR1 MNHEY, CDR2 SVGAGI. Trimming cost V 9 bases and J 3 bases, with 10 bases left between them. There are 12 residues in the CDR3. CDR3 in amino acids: CASRGWTDTQYF. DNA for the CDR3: TGTGCCAGTAGGGGGTGGACAGATACGCAGTATTTT.

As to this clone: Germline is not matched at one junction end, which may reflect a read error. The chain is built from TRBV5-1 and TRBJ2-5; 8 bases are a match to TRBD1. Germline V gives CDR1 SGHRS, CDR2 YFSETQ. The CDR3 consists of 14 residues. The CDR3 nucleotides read TGCGTCAGCAGCTTTCAGGGGGCCGGGGAGACCCAGTACTTC. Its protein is CVSSFQGAGETQYF.

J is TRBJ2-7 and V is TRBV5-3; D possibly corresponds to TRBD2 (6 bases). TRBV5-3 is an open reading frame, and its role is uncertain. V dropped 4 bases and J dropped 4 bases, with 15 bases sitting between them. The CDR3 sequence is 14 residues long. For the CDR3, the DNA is TGTGCCAGAAGCCAGACGGGAGAAGGGTACGAGCAGTACTTC. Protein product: CARSQTGEGYEQYF.

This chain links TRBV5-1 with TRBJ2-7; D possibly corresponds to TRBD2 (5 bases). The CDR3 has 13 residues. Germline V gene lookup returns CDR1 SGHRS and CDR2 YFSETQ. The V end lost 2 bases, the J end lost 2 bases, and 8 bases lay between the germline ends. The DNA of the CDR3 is TGCGCCAGCAGCTTTAGGGAGACCTACGAGCAGTACTTC. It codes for CASSFRETYEQYF.

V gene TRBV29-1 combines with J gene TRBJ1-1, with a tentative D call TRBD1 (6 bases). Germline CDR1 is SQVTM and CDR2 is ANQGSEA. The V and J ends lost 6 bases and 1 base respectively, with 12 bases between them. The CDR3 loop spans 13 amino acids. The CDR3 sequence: CSVDTGRNTEAFF. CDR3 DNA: TGCAGCGTGGATACAGGGAGGAACACTGAAGCTTTCTTT.

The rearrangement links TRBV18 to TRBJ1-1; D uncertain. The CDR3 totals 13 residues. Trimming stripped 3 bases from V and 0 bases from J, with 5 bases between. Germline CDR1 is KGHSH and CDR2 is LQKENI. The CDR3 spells CASSPQMNTEAFF. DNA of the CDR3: TGTGCCAGCTCACCCCAGATGAACACTGAAGCTTTCTTT.

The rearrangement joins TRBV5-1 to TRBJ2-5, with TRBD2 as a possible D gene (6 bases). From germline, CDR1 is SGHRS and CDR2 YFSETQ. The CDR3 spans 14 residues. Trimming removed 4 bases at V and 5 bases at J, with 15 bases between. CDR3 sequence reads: CASSPGGARETQYF. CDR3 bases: TGCGCCAGCAGCCCCGGAGGGGCGAGGGAGACCCAGTACTTC.

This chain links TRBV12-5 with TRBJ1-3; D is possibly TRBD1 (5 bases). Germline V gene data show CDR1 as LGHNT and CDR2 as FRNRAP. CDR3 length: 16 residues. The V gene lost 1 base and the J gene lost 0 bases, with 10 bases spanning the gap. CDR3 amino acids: CASGLGTGGSGNTIYF. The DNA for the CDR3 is TGTGCTAGTGGTTTGGGAACAGGTGGCTCTGGAAACACCATATATTTT.

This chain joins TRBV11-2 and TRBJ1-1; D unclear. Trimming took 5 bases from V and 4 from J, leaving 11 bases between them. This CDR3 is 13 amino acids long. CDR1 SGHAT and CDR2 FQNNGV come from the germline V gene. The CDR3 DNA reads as TGTGCCAGCAGCCCCAGCTGGAGCACTGAAGCTTTCTTT. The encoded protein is CASSPSWSTEAFF.

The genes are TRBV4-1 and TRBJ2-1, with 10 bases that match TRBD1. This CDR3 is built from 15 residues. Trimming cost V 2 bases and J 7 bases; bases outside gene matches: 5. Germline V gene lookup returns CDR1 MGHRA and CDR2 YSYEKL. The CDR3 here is CASSQSDRGRNEQFF. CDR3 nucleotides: TGCGCCAGCAGCCAATCCGACAGGGGGCGGAATGAGCAGTTCTTC.

CDR3 protein: CASSFNREDTQYF. As DNA, the CDR3 is TGTGCCAGCAGCTTCAACAGGGAAGATACGCAGTATTTT. This chain links TRBV5-4 with TRBJ2-3, with D tentatively TRBD1 (6 bases). Looked up from germline, CDR1 is SGHNT and CDR2 is YYREEE (reference sequence). V lost 2 bases and J 5 bases, leaving 9 bases between the germline ends. The CDR3 consists of 13 residues.

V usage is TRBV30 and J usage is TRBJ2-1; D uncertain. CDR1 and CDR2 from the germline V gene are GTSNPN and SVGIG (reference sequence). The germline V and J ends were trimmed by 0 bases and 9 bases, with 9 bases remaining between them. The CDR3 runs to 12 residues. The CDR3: CAWSVSRGEQFF. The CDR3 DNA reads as TGTGCCTGGAGTGTAAGTCGCGGTGAGCAGTTCTTC.

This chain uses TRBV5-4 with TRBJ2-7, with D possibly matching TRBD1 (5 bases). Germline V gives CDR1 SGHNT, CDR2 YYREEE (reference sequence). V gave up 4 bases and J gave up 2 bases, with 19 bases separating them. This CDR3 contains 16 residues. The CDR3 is CASSPGDRFSPYEQYF. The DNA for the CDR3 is TGTGCCAGCAGCCCAGGTGACAGATTTTCCCCCTACGAGCAGTACTTC.

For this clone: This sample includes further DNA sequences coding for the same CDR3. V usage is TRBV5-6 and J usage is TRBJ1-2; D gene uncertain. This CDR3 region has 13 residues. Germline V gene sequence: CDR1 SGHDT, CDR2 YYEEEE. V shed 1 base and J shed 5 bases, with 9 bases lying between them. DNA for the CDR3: TGTGCCAGCAGCTTGCGGGGAAATTATGGCTACACCTTC. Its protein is CASSLRGNYGYTF. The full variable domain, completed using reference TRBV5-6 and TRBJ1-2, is DAGVTQSPTHLIKTRGQQVTLRCSPKSGHDTVSWYQQALGQGPQFIFQYYEEEERQRGNFPDRFSGHQFPNYSSELNVNALLLGDSALYLCASSLRGNYGYTFGSGTRLTVV.

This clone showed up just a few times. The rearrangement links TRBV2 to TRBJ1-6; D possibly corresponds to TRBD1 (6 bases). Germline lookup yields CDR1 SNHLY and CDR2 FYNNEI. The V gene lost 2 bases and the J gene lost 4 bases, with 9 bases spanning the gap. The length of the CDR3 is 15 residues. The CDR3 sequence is CASSENRVYNSPLHF. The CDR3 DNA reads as TGTGCCAGCAGTGAAAACAGGGTTTATAATTCACCCCTCCACTTT.